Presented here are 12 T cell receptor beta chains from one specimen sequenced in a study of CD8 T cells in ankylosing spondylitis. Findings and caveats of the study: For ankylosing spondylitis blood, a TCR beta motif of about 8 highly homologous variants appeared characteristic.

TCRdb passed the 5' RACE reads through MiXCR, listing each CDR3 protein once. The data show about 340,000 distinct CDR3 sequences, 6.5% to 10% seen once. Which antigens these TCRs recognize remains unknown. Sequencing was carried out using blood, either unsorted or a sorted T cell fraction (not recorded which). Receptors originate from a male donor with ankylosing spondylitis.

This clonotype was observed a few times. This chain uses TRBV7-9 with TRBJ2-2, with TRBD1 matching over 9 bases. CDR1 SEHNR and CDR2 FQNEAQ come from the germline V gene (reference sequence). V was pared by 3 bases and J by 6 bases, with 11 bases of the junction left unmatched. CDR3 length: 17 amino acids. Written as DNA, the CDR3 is TGTGCCAGCAGCTTGTCCCGGGACAGGGTGGCATCCGGGGAGCTGTTTTTT. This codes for CASSLSRDRVASGELFF.

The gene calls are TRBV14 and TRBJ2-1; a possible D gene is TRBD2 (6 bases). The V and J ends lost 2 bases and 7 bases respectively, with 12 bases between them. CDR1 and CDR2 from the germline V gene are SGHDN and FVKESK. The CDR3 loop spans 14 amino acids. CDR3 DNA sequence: TGTGCCAGCAGCCAACGGGAGACCTGGAATGAGCAGTTCTTC. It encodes CASSQRETWNEQFF.

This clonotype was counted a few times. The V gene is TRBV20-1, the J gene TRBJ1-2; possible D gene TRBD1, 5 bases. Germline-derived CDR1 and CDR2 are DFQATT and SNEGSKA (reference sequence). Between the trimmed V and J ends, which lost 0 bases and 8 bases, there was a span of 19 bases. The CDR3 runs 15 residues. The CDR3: CSARDPQGAGDGYTF. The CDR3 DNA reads TGCAGTGCTAGAGATCCTCAGGGCGCCGGGGACGGCTACACCTTC.

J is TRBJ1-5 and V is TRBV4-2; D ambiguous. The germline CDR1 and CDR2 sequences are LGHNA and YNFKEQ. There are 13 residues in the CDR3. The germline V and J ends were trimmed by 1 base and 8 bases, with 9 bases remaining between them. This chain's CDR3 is CASSQGNREPQHF. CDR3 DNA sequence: TGTGCCAGCAGCCAAGGGAATCGGGAGCCCCAGCATTTT.

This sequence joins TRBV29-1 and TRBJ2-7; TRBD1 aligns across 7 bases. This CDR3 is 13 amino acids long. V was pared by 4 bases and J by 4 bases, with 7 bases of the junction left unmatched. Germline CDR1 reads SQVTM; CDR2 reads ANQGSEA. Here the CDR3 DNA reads TGCAGCGTTGGCCCCGGGACAGAATACGAGCAGTACTTC. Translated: CSVGPGTEYEQYF.

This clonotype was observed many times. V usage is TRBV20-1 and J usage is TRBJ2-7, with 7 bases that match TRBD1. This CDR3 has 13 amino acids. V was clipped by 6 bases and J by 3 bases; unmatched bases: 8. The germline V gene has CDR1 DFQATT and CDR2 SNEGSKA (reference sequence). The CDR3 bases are TGCAGTGCAACCGGGACAGATAACTACGAGCAGTACTTC. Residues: CSATGTDNYEQYF.

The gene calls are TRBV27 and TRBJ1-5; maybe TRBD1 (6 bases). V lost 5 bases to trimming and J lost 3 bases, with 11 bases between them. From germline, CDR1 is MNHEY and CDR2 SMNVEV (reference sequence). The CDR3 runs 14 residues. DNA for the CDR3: TGTGCCAGCAGTCGAGGGGGACACAATCAGCCCCAGCATTTT. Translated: CASSRGGHNQPQHF.

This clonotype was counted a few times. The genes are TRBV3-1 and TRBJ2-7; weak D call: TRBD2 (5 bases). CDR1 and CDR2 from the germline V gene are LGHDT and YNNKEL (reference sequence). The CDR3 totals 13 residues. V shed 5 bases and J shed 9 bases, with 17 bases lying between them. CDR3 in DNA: TGTGCCAGCAGCTACGGCCCGCGGGTGGGGCAGTACTTC. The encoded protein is CASSYGPRVGQYF.

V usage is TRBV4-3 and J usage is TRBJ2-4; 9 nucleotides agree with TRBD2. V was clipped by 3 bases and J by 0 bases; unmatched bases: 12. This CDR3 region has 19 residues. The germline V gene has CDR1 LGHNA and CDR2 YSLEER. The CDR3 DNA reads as TGCGCCAGCAGCCAGGAGACGTCTAGCGGGGCACTAGCCAAAAACATTCAGTACTTC. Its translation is CASSQETSSGALAKNIQYF.

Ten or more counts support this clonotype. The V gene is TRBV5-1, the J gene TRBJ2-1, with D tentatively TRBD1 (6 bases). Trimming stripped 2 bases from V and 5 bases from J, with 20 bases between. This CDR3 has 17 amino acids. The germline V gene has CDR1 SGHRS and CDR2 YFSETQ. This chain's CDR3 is CASSLELGQTFNNEQFF. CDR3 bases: TGCGCCAGCAGCTTAGAGCTTGGACAGACCTTTAACAATGAGCAGTTCTTC.

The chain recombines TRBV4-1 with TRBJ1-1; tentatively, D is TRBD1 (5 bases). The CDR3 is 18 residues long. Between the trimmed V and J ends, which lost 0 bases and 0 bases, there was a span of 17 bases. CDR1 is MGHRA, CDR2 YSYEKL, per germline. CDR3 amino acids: CASSQDGAGSVMNTEAFF. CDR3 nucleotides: TGCGCCAGCAGCCAAGATGGAGCAGGGAGCGTCATGAACACTGAAGCTTTCTTT.

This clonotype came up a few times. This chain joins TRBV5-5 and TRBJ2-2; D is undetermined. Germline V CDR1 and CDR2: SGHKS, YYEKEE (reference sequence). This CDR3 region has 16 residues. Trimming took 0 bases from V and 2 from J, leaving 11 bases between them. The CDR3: CASSLEVGSNTGELFF. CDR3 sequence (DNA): TGTGCCAGCAGCTTGGAGGTGGGATCCAACACCGGGGAGCTGTTTTTT.